The 6 T cell receptor beta chains below all came from one sample that was sequenced in a study of cytomegalovirus exposure and HLA in healthy donors (dated by TCRdb to about 2017). Library prep was done by the immunoSEQ multiplex PCR assay. The multiplex PCR relied on a mix of 60 forward primers for TCR Vbeta segments and 13 reverse primers for TCR Jbeta segments. This is the immuneACCESS table as TCRdb keeps it, with only in-frame sequences that have V and J called. A part of the clones is gone; compared with another copy, unresolved V genes explain less than half, and the rest is unexplained. The sample table gives 90,000 to 130,000 clones. The ten largest clones take up approximately 6.8% of the sample. The sample comprised PBMCs. The receptors here all came from a middle-aged man in good health and CMV-seropositive.

The chain carries TRBV9 and TRBJ1-2; D is possibly TRBD1 (6 bases). There are 17 residues in the CDR3. The V and J ends lost 0 bases and 0 bases respectively, with 15 bases between them. Germline CDR1 SGDLS, CDR2 YYNGEE. The CDR3 protein is CASSVDVRGTSNYGYTF. The DNA for the CDR3 is TGTGCCAGCAGCGTAGACGTCAGGGGAACTTCTAACTATGGCTACACCTTC.

The rearrangement joins TRBV18 to TRBJ1-3; a weak D match, TRBD1 (5 bases). The germline V gene encodes CDR1 KGHSH and CDR2 LQKENI. The length of the CDR3 is 17 residues. V was pared by 3 bases and J by 0 bases, with 15 bases between. CDR3: CASSPLRQGASGNTIYF. The DNA of the CDR3 is TGTGCCAGCTCACCCCTCCGGCAGGGCGCCTCTGGAAACACCATATATTTT.

This rearrangement joins TRBV7-3 to TRBJ2-1; 10 bases map to TRBD1. Germline CDR1 is SGHTA and CDR2 is FQGTGA. The CDR3 runs to 16 residues. With 2 bases clipped from V and 5 bases from J, the junction kept 6 bases outside the gene matches. The CDR3 protein is CASSLVGTGEDNEQFF. The DNA of the CDR3 is TGTGCCAGCAGCTTAGTGGGGACAGGGGAGGACAATGAGCAGTTCTTC. Drawing the rest from reference TRBV7-3 and TRBJ2-1, the complete variable domain is GAGVSQTPSNKVTEKGKYVELRCDPISGHTALYWYRQSLGQGPEFLIYFQGTGAADDSGLPNDRFFAVRPEGSVSTLKIQRTERGDSAVYLCASSLVGTGEDNEQFFGPGTRLTVL.

The CDR3 coding sequence is TGTGCCAGCAGTCGACAGGGTAATACAGATACGCAGTATTTT. Translating it yields CASSRQGNTDTQYF. This chain uses TRBV2 with TRBJ2-3; 7 bases fit TRBD1. Germline V lookup: CDR1 SNHLY, CDR2 FYNNEI. CDR3 length: 14 amino acids. V shed 5 bases, J shed 3 bases, and the junction held 5 bases outside the gene matches.

CDR3: CASSLGGKSDTQYF. The DNA for the CDR3 is TGTGCCAGCAGTTTAGGGGGGAAATCTGATACGCAGTATTTT. This chain links TRBV28 with TRBJ2-3; D might be TRBD2 (6 bases). The CDR3 totals 14 residues. CDR1 is MDHEN, CDR2 SYDVKM, per germline. V was cut by 2 bases and J by 6 bases, with 12 bases left in between.

Note on this clone: The identical CDR3 is also encoded by other nucleotide sequences in the sample. The chain links TRBV5-1 to TRBJ2-2; 7 bases align to TRBD1. This CDR3 comprises 15 residues. V shed 0 bases and J 1 base; nucleotides not matched to a gene: 0. Germline CDR1 SGHRS, CDR2 YFSETQ. The CDR3 protein is CASSLGQGNTGELFF. The CDR3 DNA reads as TGCGCCAGCAGCTTGGGACAGGGGAACACCGGGGAGCTGTTTTTT.